A selection of T cell receptor beta chains follows, all from one sample in a study of cytomegalovirus exposure and HLA in healthy donors. Data came from immunoSEQ multiplex PCR; TCRdb stores just in-frame clones and leaves some out. The sample lists approximately 78,000 clones, 60% to 75% seen once, with roughly 22% in the top ten. Sequencing was carried out using PBMCs. The receptors originated from a man aged 35-49 years in good health and CMV-seropositive. The CDR3 runs from the conserved cysteine through the conserved F or W. A D gene is named only where the DNA matches it firmly. Clone size appears in some rows only: once, few, many, or a class for an expanded clone.

TGTGCCAGCTCACCGAGCGAAGACAGGTTCAACACAGATACGCAGTATTTT CASSPSEDRFNTDTQYF NA NA TRBJ2-3 TRBV18
TGCGCCAGCAGTGATGGGACAGGGAACGGCTACACCTTC CASSDGTGNGYTF TRBD1 NA TRBJ1-2 TRBV10-1
TGTGCCAGCAGCGGCGGACAGGGCTATGGCTACACCTTC CASSGGQGYGYTF TRBD1 NA TRBJ1-2 TRBV9
TGTGCCAGCAGCTTGGTCGGGGGTTTTAACTATGGCTACACCTTC CASSLVGGFNYGYTF NA NA TRBJ1-2 TRBV5-4
TGTGCCAGCAGCTTAGGAGGGGGTTTCTCTGGAAACACCATATATTTT CASSLGGGFSGNTIYF NA NA TRBJ1-3 TRBV7-9
TGTGCCAGCAGCCAGGGAGGTCAGCCCCAGCATTTT CASSQGGQPQHF NA NA TRBJ1-5 TRBV25-1
TGTGCCTGGAGTCAGCAGTTAGCCTACGAGCAGTACTTC CAWSQQLAYEQYF NA NA TRBJ2-7 TRBV30
TGTGCCAGCAGCCAGGGACTAGCGGGGGGGCCGGGTACAGATACGCAGTATTTT CASSQGLAGGPGTDTQYF TRBD2 few TRBJ2-3 TRBV4-2
TGTGCCTGGAGTCGTACGGAGGGCGCTGAAGCTTTCTTT CAWSRTEGAEAFF NA NA TRBJ1-1 TRBV30
TGTGCCAGCAGGCCACAGGGCGGGGAGCTGTTTTTT CASRPQGGELFF NA NA TRBJ2-2 TRBV2
TGCGCCAGCAGCCTTAAGAGGGAGACTGAAGCTTTCTTT CASSLKRETEAFF NA few TRBJ1-1 TRBV4-1
TGTGCCAGCAGCACGACAGGGTGGGGCGAAAAACTGTTTTTT CASSTTGWGEKLFF TRBD1 NA TRBJ1-4 TRBV5-5
TGTGCCAGCAGCTTAACTGGAGGCAATGAGCAGTTCTTC CASSLTGGNEQFF NA once TRBJ2-1 TRBV7-3
TGCAGCGGGGGGGAGGGGCGAGCTGAAGCTTTCTTT CSGGEGRAEAFF NA NA TRBJ1-1 TRBV29-1
TGTGCCAGCAGTGTAGGACAGGGAACTTCCTACGAGCAGTACTTC CASSVGQGTSYEQYF TRBD1 few TRBJ2-7 TRBV6-6
TGTGCCAGCAGCTTAACCGGGACAGGCCATGGCTACACCTTC CASSLTGTGHGYTF TRBD1 NA TRBJ1-2 TRBV7-3
TGTGCCAGCAGTGGAGTGATGGTGGGCAATGAAAAACTGTTTTTT CASSGVMVGNEKLFF NA NA TRBJ1-4 TRBV2
TGTGCCAGCAGCCAAGGGGTGCTCGGGGTCACTGAAGCTTTCTTT CASSQGVLGVTEAFF NA NA TRBJ1-1 TRBV16
TGTGCCAGCAGCTGGGGGGACGCGCCCGGTGATCCGCAGTATTTT CASSWGDAPGDPQYF NA NA TRBJ2-3 TRBV21-1
TGTGCCACTAGGAGGCAGCGGGGGCCCGACGAGCAGTACTTC CATRRQRGPDEQYF TRBD2 NA TRBJ2-7 TRBV7-2
TGTGCCAGCAGGGTTCAGACAGGCTCTGGAAACACCATATATTTT CASRVQTGSGNTIYF NA NA TRBJ1-3 TRBV6-5
TGCGCCAGCAGCCAATGGACAGGGGAGAACTATGGCTACACCTTC CASSQWTGENYGYTF TRBD1 NA TRBJ1-2 TRBV4-1
TGTGCCAGCAGCTATCTCCCGCGAGATACGCAGTATTTT CASSYLPRDTQYF NA NA TRBJ2-3 TRBV7-2
TGCGCCAGCAGCCCGGAACTAGCGGGGCTCTACAATGAGCAGTTCTTC CASSPELAGLYNEQFF TRBD2 NA TRBJ2-1 TRBV5-1
TGTGCCACCAGCAGCCCCGGACAGGGTTTGCGGGGAGGTTCCAACGAGCAGTACTTC CATSSPGQGLRGGSNEQYF TRBD1 few TRBJ2-7 TRBV15
TGTGCCAGCAGCCTACAGGGGAGCGGCTTAACTAATGAAAAACTGTTTTTT CASSLQGSGLTNEKLFF TRBD1 NA TRBJ1-4 TRBV2
TGCGCCAGCAGCGTCCAGGGTAACCCTTTACCCTACGAGCAGTACTTC CASSVQGNPLPYEQYF NA few TRBJ2-7 TRBV5-1
TGTGCCAGCAGTTACCTAGCGGGGGGGACTGAGACCCAGTACTTC CASSYLAGGTETQYF TRBD2 NA TRBJ2-5 TRBV6-5
TGTGCCAGCACTTTAATACAGGAGAACACTGAAGCTTTCTTT CASTLIQENTEAFF NA NA TRBJ1-1 TRBV28
TGCGCCAGCGAACCTGGACATTTTTTTGCCGGGTCCTATGGCTACACCTTC CASEPGHFFAGSYGYTF NA once TRBJ1-2 TRBV23-1
TGTGCCAGCAGCGCGGGCACCACCGGGGAGCTGTTTTTT CASSAGTTGELFF NA NA TRBJ2-2 TRBV5-4
TGTGCCAGCAGCTTGGTTGGGACAATCCACGAGCAGTACTTC CASSLVGTIHEQYF NA NA TRBJ2-7 TRBV5-8
TGTGCCAGCAGCTTGGACCCTAGATACAGGGAGAATCAGCCCCAGCATTTT CASSLDPRYRENQPQHF NA few TRBJ1-5 TRBV5-8
TGTGCCAGCAGCTCAGGGACAGGGTGGACTGAAGCTTTCTTT CASSSGTGWTEAFF TRBD1 NA TRBJ1-1 TRBV7-9
TGCGCCAGCAGCAAGCCCGGGACACGTTACGAGCAGTACTTC CASSKPGTRYEQYF NA NA TRBJ2-7 TRBV5-1
TGTGCCAGTAGTGTGGGACAGGGAATTGGAAACACCATATATTTT CASSVGQGIGNTIYF TRBD1 NA TRBJ1-3 TRBV19
TGTGCCAGCAGGGACTACTCCTACGAGCAGTACTTC CASRDYSYEQYF NA once TRBJ2-7 TRBV2
TGTGCCAGCTCACCAGGGCTCGCCGACGGCTACACCTTC CASSPGLADGYTF NA once TRBJ1-2 TRBV18
TGTGCCAGCAGTGAAGTAATGAGAAATCAGCCCCAGCATTTT CASSEVMRNQPQHF NA once TRBJ1-5 TRBV6-1
TGTGCCAGCAGCCAGAGGGAGAAGGGGGCCTACGAGCAGTACTTC CASSQREKGAYEQYF NA NA TRBJ2-7 TRBV11-3
TGTGCCTGGAGCCTCCCGGGACTAGCGGGTGGCAGGTCCTACAATGAGCAGTTCTTC CAWSLPGLAGGRSYNEQFF TRBD2 NA TRBJ2-1 TRBV30
TGCGCCAGCAGCTTGGAGTCCCGGTGGGATACGCAGTATTTT CASSLESRWDTQYF NA NA TRBJ2-3 TRBV5-1
TGTGCCATCAAAGCAGGGGACGGAAACACCATATATTTT CAIKAGDGNTIYF NA NA TRBJ1-3 TRBV10-3
TGTGCCAGCAGCTTTCGTATCGCGGGGTTGGCCGGGGAGCTGTTTTTT CASSFRIAGLAGELFF NA NA TRBJ2-2 TRBV11-3
TGTGCCAGCAGTTACACCGACAGACTTGGCTATGGCTACACCTTC CASSYTDRLGYGYTF NA NA TRBJ1-2 TRBV6-5
TGCGCCAGCAGCCAAGATCACGTAGGGGTCACTGAAGCTTTCTTT CASSQDHVGVTEAFF NA NA TRBJ1-1 TRBV4-3
TGTGCCAGCAGCTTTAGGCAGGTGTACAATGAGCAGTTCTTC CASSFRQVYNEQFF NA NA TRBJ2-1 TRBV5-8
TGTGCCAGCACAAGGGACACCATTAACACTGAAGCTTTCTTT CASTRDTINTEAFF NA NA TRBJ1-1 TRBV9